The rows below give T cell receptor beta chains drawn from one sample of a study of cytomegalovirus exposure and HLA in healthy donors. Sequenced by immunoSEQ multiplex PCR; TCRdb stores in-frame clones only, minus some. Of about 89,000 clones in the sample, about 80% were seen once. Sequencing used PBMCs. The receptors stem from a male donor in good health and CMV-seronegative. CDR3s include the opening cysteine and the closing phenylalanine or tryptophan. Each record gives: CDR3 protein, CDR3 DNA, D gene, clone size, V gene, J gene. The D gene is left open where the match is weak. Only some rows state a clone size, as once, few, many or a class for expanded clones.

CASSFGQSYEQYF	TGTGCCAGCAGCTTTGGACAATCCTACGAGCAGTACTTC	NA	NA	TRBV7-2	TRBJ2-7
CASSLDFNTGYGYTF	TGCGCCAGCAGCTTGGATTTTAACACAGGGTATGGCTACACCTTC	NA	once	TRBV5-1	TRBJ1-2
CSVEDRGSKNIQYF	TGCAGCGTTGAGGACAGGGGATCCAAAAACATTCAGTACTTC	TRBD1	NA	TRBV29-1	TRBJ2-4
CAWGGQGRPGNTIYF	TGTGCCTGGGGGGGCCAGGGCAGGCCTGGAAACACCATATATTTT	NA	NA	TRBV30	TRBJ1-3
CSVNRGTSTDTQYF	TGCAGCGTAAACAGGGGGACGAGCACAGATACGCAGTATTTT	TRBD1	once	TRBV29-1	TRBJ2-3
CAISEVTGYEQYF	TGTGCCATCAGTGAAGTGACAGGTTACGAGCAGTACTTC	NA	NA	TRBV10-3	TRBJ2-7
CASSVATPSGGFHEQYF	TGTGCCAGCAGCGTAGCTACGCCTAGCGGGGGGTTCCACGAGCAGTACTTC	TRBD2	NA	TRBV9	TRBJ2-7
CASGLAGTYEQYF	TGTGCCAGTGGACTAGCGGGTACCTACGAGCAGTACTTC	TRBD2	few	TRBV27	TRBJ2-7
CASSQVATEGTDTQYF	TGCGCCAGCAGCCAAGTTGCGACAGAGGGCACAGATACGCAGTATTTT	NA	once	TRBV4-3	TRBJ2-3
CAISDPGTGLYEQYF	TGTGCCATCAGTGACCCCGGGACAGGGCTTTACGAGCAGTACTTC	TRBD1	NA	TRBV10-3	TRBJ2-7
CASSPTGGSGGSTDTQYF	TGTGCCAGCAGTCCAACCGGAGGCAGCGGGGGAAGCACAGATACGCAGTATTTT	TRBD2	few	TRBV7-8	TRBJ2-3
CASSLATGSADTIYF	TGCGCCAGCAGCTTGGCCACAGGGAGCGCGGACACCATATATTTT	NA	NA	TRBV5-1	TRBJ1-3
CASSYGTGGLLGGYTF	TGTGCCAGCAGTTATGGGACAGGGGGCCTCCTAGGTGGCTACACCTTC	TRBD1	NA	TRBV6-5	TRBJ1-2
CASSLRQGGNSPLHF	TGCGCCAGCAGCTTGCGGCAGGGGGGTAATTCACCCCTCCACTTT	TRBD1	NA	TRBV5-1	TRBJ1-6
CASSVGPPGGNTEAFF	TGTGCCAGCAGCGTAGGCCCCCCGGGGGGGAACACTGAAGCTTTCTTT	NA	NA	TRBV9	TRBJ1-1
CASSPREGAADTQYF	TGTGCCAGCAGCCCCCGCGAGGGGGCTGCAGATACGCAGTATTTT	TRBD1	NA	TRBV11-2	TRBJ2-3
CASSQALDLGGTDTEAFF	TGCGCCAGCAGCCAAGCGCTAGACTTAGGGGGCACGGACACTGAAGCTTTCTTT	TRBD1	few	TRBV4-1	TRBJ1-1
CAIRTGTGNYEQYF	TGTGCCATCAGAACCGGGACAGGGAACTACGAGCAGTACTTC	TRBD1	few	TRBV10-3	TRBJ2-7
CASSSPTWDREGNTEAFF	TGTGCCAGCAGCTCCCCAACCTGGGACAGGGAGGGGAACACTGAAGCTTTCTTT	TRBD1	NA	TRBV5-6	TRBJ1-1
CASSPLLETGELFF	TGTGCCAGCAGCCCCTTGCTAGAGACCGGGGAGCTGTTTTTT	NA	NA	TRBV5-5	TRBJ2-2
CASSISPYRTGYTF	TGCGCCAGTAGTATCAGCCCGTACAGGACTGGCTACACCTTC	NA	once	TRBV19	TRBJ1-2
CASSQADRDNSPLHF	TGCGCCAGCAGCCAAGCCGACAGGGATAATTCACCCCTCCACTTT	TRBD1	NA	TRBV4-1	TRBJ1-6
CASSLRLAGDEQFF	TGCGCCAGCAGCTTGAGGCTAGCGGGAGACGAGCAGTTCTTC	TRBD2	NA	TRBV5-1	TRBJ2-1
CASSQGAQETQYF	TGCGCCAGCAGCCAGGGGGCCCAAGAGACCCAGTACTTC	NA	NA	TRBV4-3	TRBJ2-5
CASSWGGGRYNEKLFF	TGTGCCAGCAGCTGGGGAGGGGGACGGTATAATGAAAAACTGTTTTTT	NA	NA	TRBV5-4	TRBJ1-4
CASSDPRGTGYGTQYF	TGTGCCAGCAGTGATCCCCGGGGGACAGGGTATGGGACCCAGTACTTC	TRBD1	NA	TRBV25-1	TRBJ2-5
CASSYQAGGPSEQYF	TGCGCCAGCAGTTATCAGGCGGGGGGGCCATCCGAGCAGTACTTC	TRBD2	NA	TRBV5-1	TRBJ2-7
CASSEGGRYNEQFF	TGTGCCAGCAGTGAGGGGGGGCGATACAATGAGCAGTTCTTC	NA	NA	TRBV2	TRBJ2-1
CAISPRDSKIGPLHF	TGTGCCATCAGCCCGCGGGACAGCAAGATAGGACCCCTCCACTTT	TRBD1	few	TRBV10-3	TRBJ1-6
CASSAGRGSYGYTF	TGTGCCAGCAGCGCAGGGAGGGGCAGCTATGGCTACACCTTC	NA	NA	TRBV7-9	TRBJ1-2